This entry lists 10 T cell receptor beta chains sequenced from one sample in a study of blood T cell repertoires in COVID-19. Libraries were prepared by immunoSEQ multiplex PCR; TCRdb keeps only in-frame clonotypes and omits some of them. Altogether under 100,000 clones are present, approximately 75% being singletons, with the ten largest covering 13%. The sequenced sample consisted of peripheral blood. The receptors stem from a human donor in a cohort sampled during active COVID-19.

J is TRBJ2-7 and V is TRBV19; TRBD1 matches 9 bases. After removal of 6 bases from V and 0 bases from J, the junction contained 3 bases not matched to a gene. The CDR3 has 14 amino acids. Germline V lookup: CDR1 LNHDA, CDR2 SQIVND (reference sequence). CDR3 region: CASRAQGASYEQYF. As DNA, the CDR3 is TGTGCCAGTAGGGCACAGGGGGCCTCCTACGAGCAGTACTTC.

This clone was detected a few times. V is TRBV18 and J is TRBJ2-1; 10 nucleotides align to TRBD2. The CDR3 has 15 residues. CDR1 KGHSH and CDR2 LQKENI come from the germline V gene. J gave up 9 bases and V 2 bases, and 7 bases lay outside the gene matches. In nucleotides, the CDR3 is TGTGCCAGCTCACCAGGGCTAGCGGGGGCGGTTGAGCAGTTCTTC. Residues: CASSPGLAGAVEQFF.

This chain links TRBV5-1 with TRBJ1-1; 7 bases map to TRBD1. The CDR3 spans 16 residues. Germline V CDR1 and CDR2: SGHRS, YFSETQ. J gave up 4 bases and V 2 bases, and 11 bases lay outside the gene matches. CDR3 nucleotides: TGCGCCAGCAGCTTACAGCCCACAGGGGTGCGCACTGAAGCTTTCTTT. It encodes CASSLQPTGVRTEAFF.

The CDR3 DNA reads TGTGCCAGCAGCCAAGATCTGTTGCGTCCTGAGACCCAGTACTTC. Translation: CASSQDLLRPETQYF. The chain recombines TRBV3-1 (or the pseudogene TRBV3-2) with TRBJ2-5, with no clear D. This CDR3 is 15 amino acids long. Trimming took off 0 bases at V and 5 bases at J, with 13 bases between the two ends. The germline CDR1 and CDR2 sequences are LGHDT and YNNKEL (reference sequence).

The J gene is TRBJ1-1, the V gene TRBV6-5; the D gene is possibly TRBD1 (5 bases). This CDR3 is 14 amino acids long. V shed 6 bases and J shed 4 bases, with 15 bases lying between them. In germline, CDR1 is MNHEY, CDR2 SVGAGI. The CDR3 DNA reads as TGTGCCAGCAGCCAGGGCCCTCAGAGCACTGAAGCTTTCTTT. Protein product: CASSQGPQSTEAFF.

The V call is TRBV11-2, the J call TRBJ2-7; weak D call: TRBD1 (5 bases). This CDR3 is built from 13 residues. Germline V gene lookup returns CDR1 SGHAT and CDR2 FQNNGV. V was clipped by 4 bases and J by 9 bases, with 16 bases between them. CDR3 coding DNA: TGTGCCAGCAGCTCGGGCAGGGAAGTCTTGCAGTACTTC. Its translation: CASSSGREVLQYF. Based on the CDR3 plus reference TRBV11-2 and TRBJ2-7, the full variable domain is EAGVAQSPRYKIIEKRQSVAFWCNPISGHATLYWYQQILGQGPKLLIQFQNNGVVDDSQLPKDRFSAERLKGVDSTLKIQPAKLEDSAVYLCASSSGREVLQYFGPGTRLTVT.

CDR3 nucleotide sequence: TGTGCCAGCAGCCTTGGGTTAGGCCCGGGGAATTCACCCCTCCACTTT. The encoded protein is CASSLGLGPGNSPLHF. J is TRBJ1-6 and V is TRBV5-8; no reliable D call. CDR3 length: 16 amino acids. Trimming removed 4 bases at V and 7 bases at J, with 18 bases between. CDR1 is SGHTS and CDR2 is YDEGEE in the germline V gene.

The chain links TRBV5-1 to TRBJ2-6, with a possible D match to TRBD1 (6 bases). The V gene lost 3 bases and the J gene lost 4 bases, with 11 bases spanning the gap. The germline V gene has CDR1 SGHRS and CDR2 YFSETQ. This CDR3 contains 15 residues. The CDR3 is CASSSTGPGANVLTF. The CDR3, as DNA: TGCGCCAGCAGCTCTACAGGGCCCGGGGCCAACGTCCTGACTTTC.

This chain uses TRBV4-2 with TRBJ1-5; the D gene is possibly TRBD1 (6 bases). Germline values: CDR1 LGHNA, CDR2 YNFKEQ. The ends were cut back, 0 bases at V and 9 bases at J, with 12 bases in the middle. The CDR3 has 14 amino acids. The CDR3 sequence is CASSQEQGDRPQHF. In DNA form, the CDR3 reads TGTGCCAGCAGCCAAGAACAGGGTGATCGGCCCCAGCATTTT.

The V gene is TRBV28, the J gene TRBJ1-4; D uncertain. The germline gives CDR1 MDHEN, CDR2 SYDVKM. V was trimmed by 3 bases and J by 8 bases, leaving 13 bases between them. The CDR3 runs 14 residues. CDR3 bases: TGTGCCAGCAGTTTCGTCGGGTACGAAGAAAAACTGTTTTTT. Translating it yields CASSFVGYEEKLFF.